This T cell receptor beta chain was sequenced during a study of blood T cells in healthy people across ages. Every sample gave at least 5 micrograms of total RNA when it was extracted. This CDR3 has 11 amino acids. Trimming stripped 1 base from V and 8 bases from J, with 6 bases between. Germline CDR1 and CDR2: LGHDT and YNNKEL (reference sequence). With a J-beta primer mix and a sample-barcoded 5' primer, a second PCR ran roughly 6 to 12 cycles. TCRdb fed the 5' RACE reads into MiXCR, producing one record per CDR3 protein. The table has 850,000 to 1,000,000 distinct CDR3 sequences, approximately 50% seen once.

Material: blood. This receptor was taken from a woman aged 55-70 years in good health. The chain combines TRBV3-1 with TRBJ2-7; no definite D call. The CDR3 reads CASSQVDKQYF. The CDR3 bases are TGTGCCAGCAGCCAAGTAGACAAGCAGTACTTC.